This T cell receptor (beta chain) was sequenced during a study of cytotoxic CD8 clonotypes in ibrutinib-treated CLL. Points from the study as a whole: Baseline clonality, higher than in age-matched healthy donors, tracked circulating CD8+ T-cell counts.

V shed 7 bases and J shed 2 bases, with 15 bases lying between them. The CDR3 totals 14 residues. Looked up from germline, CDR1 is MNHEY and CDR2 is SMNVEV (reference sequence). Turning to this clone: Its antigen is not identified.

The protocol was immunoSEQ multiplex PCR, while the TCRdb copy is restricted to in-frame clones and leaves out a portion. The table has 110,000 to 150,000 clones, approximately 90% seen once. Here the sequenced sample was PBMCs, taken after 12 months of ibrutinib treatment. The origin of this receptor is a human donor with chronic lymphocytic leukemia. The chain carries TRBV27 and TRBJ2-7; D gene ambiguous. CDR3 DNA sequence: TGTGCCAGCAACTCCTGGCCGACCACCTACGAGCAGTACTTC. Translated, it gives CASNSWPTTYEQYF.